The next 3 T cell receptor beta chains were all read from a single sample in a study of T-cell reconstitution after alpha-beta-depleted transplantation in children. Study-wide findings and caveats: Several hundred expanded graft clones reportedly gave rise to the alpha-beta T cells present about two months after transplant.

During its preparation, the TCRbeta library received unique molecular identifiers. TCRdb re-derived calls from the PCR reads in MiXCR, one entry per CDR3 protein. This table has roughly 30,000 distinct CDR3 sequences, around 7% appearing once. Antigen specificity for these receptors is unknown. The sample was peripheral blood, taken 60 days after TCRalphabeta/CD19-depleted stem cell transplant. All receptors come from a child younger than two who had a stem cell transplant for acute myeloid leukemia, so the T cells may come from the graft donor.

For this clonotype: Given a much more abundant clone one base away, this may be a read error. The chain recombines TRBV7-9 with TRBJ2-6; D is unclear. From germline, CDR1 is SEHNR and CDR2 FQNEAQ (reference sequence). There are 17 residues in the CDR3. The CDR3 bases are TGTGTCAGCAGCTTAGTACTCGCTAGGTCTGGGGCCAACGTCCTGACTTTC. It codes for CVSSLVLARSGANVLTF.

This clonotype was recorded many times. The chain joins TRBV10-3 to TRBJ1-2; 7 bases fit TRBD1. J was trimmed by 5 bases and V by 6 bases; bases with no gene match: 9. CDR3 size: 14 residues. Germline V CDR1 and CDR2: ENHRY, SYGVKD. The CDR3 DNA sequence: TGTGCCATCAGGTCAGGGGGGGCGGAATATGGCTACACCTTC. It yields the protein CAIRSGGAEYGYTF.

In this sample, this clonotype turned up many times. J is TRBJ1-2 and V is TRBV29-1, with TRBD1 identical over 10 bases. The CDR3 is 14 amino acids. Trimming at V came to 3 bases and at J to 4 bases, leaving 5 bases not matched to a gene. Germline V CDR1 and CDR2: SQVTM, ANQGSEA. DNA for the CDR3: TGCAGCGTTGAGGAAGGGACAGGGGTCTATGGCTACACCTTC. Protein product: CSVEEGTGVYGYTF.